The 3 T cell receptor beta chains listed next were all sequenced from one sample in a study of shared clonotypes between healthy human individuals (dated by TCRdb to the early 2020s). Receptors were amplified or captured by the immunoSEQ multiplex PCR assay. Sourced from immuneACCESS, this table was stored by TCRdb with only in-frame sequences that have V and J called. A share of the clones is absent; for the studies checked, an unresolved V gene accounts for under half, and the remainder has no known explanation. The sample yields over 2 million clones; 85% to 95% were counted once. The ten largest clonotypes hold 0.3% to 0.4% of the sample. The sample taken for sequencing was naive CD4+ T cells from PBMCs. Taken with the paper, the label for cell subset or site translates to: CD45RA+ positively selected. These receptors were obtained from a man between 18 and 35 years old in good health. Some clones in this sample may be carry-over from other donors' samples.

This chain connects TRBV18 to TRBJ1-4, with D unresolved. Germline V gene lookup returns CDR1 KGHSH and CDR2 LQKENI. V gave up 3 bases and J gave up 8 bases, with 19 bases separating them. The CDR3 contains 16 residues. The CDR3 DNA follows: TGTGCCAGCTCACCTCTCCCAGGCGCCCTAGGAGAAAAACTGTTTTTT. Residues: CASSPLPGALGEKLFF.

The V and J genes are TRBV29-1 and TRBJ2-1; 10 bases are shared with TRBD2. The V segment lost 7 bases and the J segment 4 bases; nucleotides outside the gene matches: 4. CDR1 and CDR2 from the germline V gene are SQVTM and ANQGSEA. The CDR3 has 13 residues. CDR3 in amino acids: CSARLAGYNEQFF. In DNA, the CDR3 is TGCAGCGCCCGACTAGCGGGTTACAATGAGCAGTTCTTC.

This clone was detected only once. The genes are TRBV2 and TRBJ2-3; 7 bases map to TRBD2. This CDR3 is built from 14 residues. V lost 9 bases and J lost 2; bases outside the gene matches: 8. From germline, CDR1 is SNHLY and CDR2 FYNNEI. The CDR3 coding sequence is TGTGCCAGTTCGCCTAGCGGAGACACAGATACGCAGTATTTT. Translated: CASSPSGDTDTQYF.